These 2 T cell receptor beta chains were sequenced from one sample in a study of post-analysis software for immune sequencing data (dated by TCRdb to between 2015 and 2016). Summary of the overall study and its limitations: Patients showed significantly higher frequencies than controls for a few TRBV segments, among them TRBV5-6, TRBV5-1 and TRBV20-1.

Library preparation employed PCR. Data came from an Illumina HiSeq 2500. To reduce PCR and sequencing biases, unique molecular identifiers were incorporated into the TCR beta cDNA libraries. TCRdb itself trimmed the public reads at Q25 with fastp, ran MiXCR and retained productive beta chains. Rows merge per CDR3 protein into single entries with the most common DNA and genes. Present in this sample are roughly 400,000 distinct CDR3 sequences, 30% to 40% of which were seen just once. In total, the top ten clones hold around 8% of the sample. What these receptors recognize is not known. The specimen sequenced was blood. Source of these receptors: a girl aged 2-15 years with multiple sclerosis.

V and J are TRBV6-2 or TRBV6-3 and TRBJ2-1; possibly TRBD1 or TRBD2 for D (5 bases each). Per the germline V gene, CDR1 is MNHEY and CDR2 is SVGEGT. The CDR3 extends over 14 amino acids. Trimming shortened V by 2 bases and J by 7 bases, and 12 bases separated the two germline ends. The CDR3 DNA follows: TGTGCCAGCAGTTACCGGGGCCGCGGTAATGAGCAGTTCTTC. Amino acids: CASSYRGRGNEQFF.

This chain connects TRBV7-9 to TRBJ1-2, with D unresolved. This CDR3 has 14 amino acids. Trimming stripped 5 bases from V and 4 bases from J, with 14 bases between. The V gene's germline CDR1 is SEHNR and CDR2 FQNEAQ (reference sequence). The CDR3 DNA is TGTGCCAGCAGCCCCGGACCCTCCGGCTATGGCTACACCTTC. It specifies CASSPGPSGYGYTF.